These T cell receptor beta chains were read from a single sample in a study of cytomegalovirus exposure and HLA in healthy donors. Some clones are missing from TCRdb's copy, which holds only in-frame ones; the method was immunoSEQ multiplex PCR. This sample has about 240,000 clones, with 85% to 90% found just once. The specimen was PBMCs. Receptors were obtained from a man between 18 and 29 years old in good health and CMV-seronegative. CDR3s include the opening cysteine and the closing phenylalanine or tryptophan. The D gene is left open where the match is weak. The listing skips clone size in some rows; elsewhere it reads once, few, many or a size class.

clone size	D gene	V gene	J gene	CDR3 protein	CDR3 DNA
NA	TRBD2	TRBV2	TRBJ2-7	CASPTSGAANEQYF	TGTGCCAGCCCCACTAGCGGGGCCGCAAACGAGCAGTACTTC
NA	NA	TRBV5-1	TRBJ2-5	CASSLELEETQYF	TGCGCCAGCAGCTTGGAGTTAGAAGAGACCCAGTACTTC
NA	NA	TRBV5-4	TRBJ2-2	CASSLDRPYAGELFF	TGTGCCAGCAGCCTAGACAGGCCCTACGCCGGGGAGCTGTTTTTT
NA	NA	TRBV5-1	TRBJ2-7	CASSETGYYEQYF	TGCGCCAGCAGCGAGACTGGCTACTACGAGCAGTACTTC
NA	NA	TRBV7-9	TRBJ1-2	CASGPGANYGYTF	TGTGCCAGCGGTCCCGGGGCTAACTATGGCTACACCTTC
NA	NA	TRBV29-1	TRBJ2-1	CSVEDLGSGDEQFF	TGCAGCGTTGAAGATCTAGGTAGCGGTGATGAGCAGTTCTTC
NA	TRBD1	TRBV14	TRBJ1-2	CASSQLEGARGTF	TGTGCCAGCAGCCAACTCGAGGGGGCGCGGGGTACCTTC
once	TRBD1	TRBV2	TRBJ1-2	CASKWDSLQIYGYTF	TGTGCCAGCAAGTGGGACAGCCTACAGATCTATGGCTACACCTTC
NA	NA	TRBV14	TRBJ2-3	CASSQEKRTQYF	TGTGCCAGCAGCCAAGAGAAGCGTACGCAGTATTTT
NA	NA	TRBV27	TRBJ1-1	CASSLGGIMNTEAFF	TGTGCCAGCAGTTTGGGGGGAATCATGAACACTGAAGCTTTCTTT
NA	NA	TRBV6-5	TRBJ2-2	CASSPVNTGELFF	TGTGCCAGCAGCCCGGTGAACACCGGGGAGCTGTTTTTT
NA	TRBD1	TRBV28	TRBJ1-5	CASSRGTGFGGNQPQHF	TGTGCCAGCAGTCGCGGGACAGGGTTTGGCGGCAATCAGCCCCAGCATTTT
NA	TRBD2	TRBV28	TRBJ2-5	CASSSAPPGGETQYF	TGTGCCAGCAGTTCCGCCCCCCCGGGAGGAGAGACCCAGTACTTC
NA	TRBD1	TRBV7-3	TRBJ2-5	CASSFKTGGRETQYF	TGTGCCAGCAGCTTCAAGACAGGGGGCAGGGAGACCCAGTACTTC
NA	NA	TRBV7-2	TRBJ2-1	CASSPQPGGRNEQFF	TGTGCCAGCAGCCCGCAGCCGGGGGGCCGTAATGAGCAGTTCTTC
NA	NA	TRBV4-1	TRBJ1-5	CASSRLRDSNQPQHF	TGCGCCAGCAGCCGCCTCAGGGATAGCAATCAGCCCCAGCATTTT
NA	NA	TRBV4-3	TRBJ1-2	CASSQEFREIDGYTF	TGCGCCAGCAGCCAAGAGTTTAGGGAGATAGATGGCTACACCTTC
NA	TRBD2	TRBV5-4	TRBJ2-1	CASSTGLAGAEGEQFF	TGTGCCAGCAGCACGGGACTAGCGGGGGCCGAGGGTGAGCAGTTCTTC
NA	NA	TRBV30	TRBJ2-3	CAWERHPGYAYF	TGTGCCTGGGAAAGGCACCCGGGGTATGCCTATTTT
once	NA	TRBV30	TRBJ2-7	CAWSHSDSYEQYF	TGTGCCTGGAGTCACAGTGACTCCTACGAGCAGTACTTC
once	TRBD1	TRBV7-2	TRBJ2-2	CATMGQANTGELFF	TGTGCCACGATGGGACAGGCAAACACCGGGGAGCTGTTTTTT
NA	NA	TRBV20-1	TRBJ2-7	CSASPRYEQYF	TGCAGTGCTAGTCCTCGGTACGAGCAGTACTTC
NA	NA	TRBV15	TRBJ2-5	CATGSWETQYF	TGTGCCACCGGCTCGTGGGAGACCCAGTACTTC
once	NA	TRBV2	TRBJ1-2	CAIQYRSGLGGYTF	TGTGCCATACAGTATAGATCAGGCCTGGGTGGCTACACCTTC
once	NA	TRBV18	TRBJ2-7	CASSLGAAYEQYF	TGTGCCAGCTCTCTGGGCGCTGCCTACGAGCAGTACTTC
NA	TRBD1	TRBV5-1	TRBJ2-1	CASSPGQGTLIYNEQFF	TGCGCCAGCAGCCCGGGACAGGGAACCCTAATCTACAATGAGCAGTTCTTC
NA	NA	TRBV15	TRBJ2-2	CATSSDTLTTGELFF	TGTGCCACCAGCAGTGACACATTAACCACCGGGGAGCTGTTTTTT
NA	NA	TRBV6-4	TRBJ2-2	CASSDVLASGELFF	TGTGCCAGCAGTGATGTCCTAGCCTCTGGGGAGCTGTTTTTT
NA	NA	TRBV27	TRBJ2-1	CASSLWPQGGQFF	TGTGCCAGCAGTTTATGGCCCCAAGGGGGGCAGTTCTTC
once	NA	TRBV5-1	TRBJ1-2	CASSLGDTATPYGYTF	TGCGCCAGCAGCTTGGGGGACACTGCAACCCCCTATGGCTACACCTTC
NA	NA	TRBV5-1	TRBJ1-1	CASSLSPDTNTEAFF	TGCGCCAGCAGCTTGAGTCCGGACACGAACACTGAAGCTTTCTTT
NA	TRBD2	TRBV11-2	TRBJ2-3	CASSWDGGGTDTQYF	TGTGCCAGCAGCTGGGACGGGGGGGGCACAGATACGCAGTATTTT
few	NA	TRBV9	TRBJ1-3	CASSVALGESGNTIYF	TGTGCCAGCAGCGTAGCTCTCGGGGAATCTGGAAACACCATATATTTT
NA	NA	TRBV27	TRBJ2-1	CASSFETGPYNEQFF	TGTGCCAGCAGTTTCGAGACAGGCCCCTACAATGAGCAGTTCTTC
NA	TRBD2	TRBV10-3	TRBJ2-7	CAISEGRTSDYEQYF	TGTGCCATCAGCGAGGGTCGGACTAGCGATTACGAGCAGTACTTC
NA	NA	TRBV18	TRBJ1-1	CASSPSSGPYEAFF	TGTGCCAGCTCACCCTCTTCGGGTCCGTATGAAGCTTTCTTT
NA	TRBD1	TRBV15	TRBJ2-7	CATSSQTGALSYEQYF	TGTGCCACCAGCAGTCAGACAGGGGCCCTAAGCTACGAGCAGTACTTC
once	TRBD2	TRBV7-9	TRBJ2-1	CASSPKAGGRYNEQFF	TGTGCCAGCAGCCCTAAGGCGGGGGGCCGCTACAATGAGCAGTTCTTC